This T cell receptor beta chain was sequenced for a study of shared clonotypes between healthy human individuals. The assay was immunoSEQ multiplex PCR, and TCRdb's table has in-frame clones only and misses some. The profile shows roughly 2,500,000 clones, over 85% of them singletons. Between the trimmed V and J ends, which lost 0 bases and 1 base, there was a span of 5 bases. From germline, CDR1 is SGHTA and CDR2 FQGNSA. The CDR3 runs 14 residues. This clone was found once. Sequenced sample: naive CD4+ T cells from PBMCs. Subset in this sample: CD45RA+ positively selected. This receptor was identified in a man younger than 30 in good health. Some clones in this sample may be carry-over from other donors' samples. V gene TRBV7-2 combines with J gene TRBJ2-3; no definite D call. The CDR3 protein is CASSLATGTDTQYF. The CDR3 DNA reads as TGTGCCAGCAGCTTAGCTACCGGCACAGATACGCAGTATTTT.